The 4 T cell receptor beta chains reported below all come from one sample, sequenced in a study of T cells after yellow fever vaccination. TCRdb used MiXCR to reprocess the 5' RACE reads, holding one entry per CDR3 protein. The sample lists around 600,000 distinct CDR3 sequences, over 9% occurring once. The sample consisted of PBMCs, taken on the day of the yellow fever booster vaccination. Receptors originate from a man aged 25-45 years who received the YFV17D yellow fever vaccine.

This clonotype was recorded at least ten times. The chain joins TRBV10-3 to TRBJ2-3; TRBD1 aligns across 11 bases. Germline lookup yields CDR1 ENHRY and CDR2 SYGVKD. V trimming: 2 bases; J trimming: 4 bases; junction bases outside the gene matches: 8. The CDR3 covers 17 residues. The CDR3 DNA is TGTGCCATCAGTGAGCCTAGGACAGGGGGCTTCGCAGATACGCAGTATTTT. It codes for CAISEPRTGGFADTQYF.

The J gene is TRBJ2-7, the V gene TRBV7-2; tentatively, D is TRBD1 (6 bases). CDR3 length: 13 amino acids. The V gene lost 5 bases and the J gene lost 3 bases, with 11 bases spanning the gap. From germline, CDR1 is SGHTA and CDR2 FQGNSA. CDR3 bases: TGTGCCAGCAGCCCCTGGGACAACTACGAGCAGTACTTC. It encodes CASSPWDNYEQYF.

This chain links TRBV6-1 with TRBJ2-1, with 8 bases that match TRBD1. J lost 2 bases, V lost 7 bases, and 7 bases had no gene match. The CDR3 spans 15 residues. Germline loops: CDR1 MNHNS, CDR2 SASEGT. In DNA, the CDR3 is TGTGCCAGCAAAAGGACAGGGAACACCTACAATGAGCAGTTCTTC. This gives the protein CASKRTGNTYNEQFF.

This CDR3 is CASSLGDTNMNTEAFF. As DNA, the CDR3 is TGCGCCAGCAGCTTGGGGGACACCAACATGAACACTGAAGCTTTCTTT. This chain joins TRBV5-1 and TRBJ1-1, with D perhaps matching TRBD1 (6 bases). This CDR3 region has 16 residues. Trimming left V 0 bases short and J 0 bases short, with 12 bases between. Looked up from germline, CDR1 is SGHRS and CDR2 is YFSETQ.